This is a list of T cell receptor beta chains from one sample in a study of T cells in Graves' hyperthyroidism and ophthalmopathy. TCRdb re-called the multiplex PCR reads through MiXCR, storing one row per CDR3 protein. The sample records about 290,000 distinct CDR3 sequences, roughly 13% being singletons. Source material: blood. Receptor source: a woman aged 40 to 55 with Graves' hyperthyroidism. CDR3s include the opening cysteine and the closing phenylalanine or tryptophan. The D gene is left open where the match is weak. The listing skips clone size in some rows; elsewhere it reads once, few, many or a size class.

>-|TRBV29-1|many|TRBJ2-7
CSVVLARGSYEQYF
TGCAGCGTCGTACTAGCACGGGGCTCCTACGAGCAGTACTTC
>-|TRBV3-1|few|TRBJ2-1
CASSQEATNNEQFF
TGTGCCAGCAGCCAAGAGGCTACCAATAATGAGCAGTTCTTC
>-|TRBV24-1|many|TRBJ1-5
CATSGQLSNQPQHF
TGTGCCACCAGTGGTCAGCTATCTAATCAGCCCCAGCATTTT
>TRBD2|TRBV24-1|few|TRBJ2-5
CATSDSGLAGEETQYF
TGTGCCACCAGTGATTCGGGACTAGCGGGAGAAGAGACCCAGTACTTC
>-|TRBV20-1|many|TRBJ2-2
CSARVDRFDTGELFF
TGCAGTGCTAGAGTGGATAGGTTCGACACCGGGGAGCTGTTTTTT
>-|TRBV20-1|many|TRBJ2-1
CSARGRNEQFF
TGCAGTGCTAGAGGTCGCAATGAGCAGTTCTTC
>-|TRBV19|many|TRBJ1-5
CASSIGGGSNQPQHF
TGTGCCAGTAGTATAGGTGGGGGTAGCAATCAGCCCCAGCATTTT
>TRBD1|TRBV10-3|many|TRBJ2-1
CAISEQGDEQFF
TGTGCCATCAGTGAACAGGGGGATGAGCAGTTCTTC
>-|TRBV12-3/TRBV12-4|once|TRBJ2-7
CASTPGTRYEQYF
TGTGCCAGCACTCCCGGGACTCGCTACGAGCAGTACTTC
>-|TRBV2|many|TRBJ2-2
CASSESGFGELFF
TGTGCCAGCAGTGAATCCGGGTTCGGGGAGCTGTTTTTT
>-|TRBV6-1|few|TRBJ2-1
CASRGAGGEQFF
TGTGCCAGCAGGGGAGCCGGTGGTGAGCAGTTCTTC
>-|TRBV6-1|many|TRBJ2-5
CASSRQLQETQYF
TGTGCCAGCAGTAGACAGCTTCAAGAGACCCAGTACTTC
>-|TRBV11-2|many|TRBJ1-2
CASSPGWAGGYTF
TGTGCCAGCAGCCCGGGGTGGGCAGGCGGCTACACCTTC
>-|TRBV7-9|few|TRBJ1-3
CASSRGDSGNTIYF
TGTGCCAGCAGCCGGGGGGACTCTGGAAACACCATATATTTT
>TRBD2|TRBV12-3/TRBV12-4|many|TRBJ2-3
CASTWGSGRGGDTQYF
TGTGCCAGCACCTGGGGTAGCGGGAGGGGGGGAGATACGCAGTATTTT
>-|TRBV12-3/TRBV12-4|many|TRBJ1-1
CASSLSIRNTEAFF
TGTGCCAGCAGTTTAAGTATAAGGAACACTGAAGCTTTCTTT
>-|TRBV7-8|-|TRBJ2-1
CASSSGLAANEQFF
TGTGCCAGCAGCTCGGGACTGGCGGCGAATGAGCAGTTCTTC
>-|TRBV7-2|many|TRBJ2-7
CASSNAGAVEQYF
TGTGCCAGCAGCAACGCAGGGGCTGTCGAGCAGTACTTC
>-|TRBV11-2|many|TRBJ2-7
CASSPQTPAGSYEQYF
TGTGCCAGCAGCCCTCAGACCCCCGCAGGTTCCTACGAGCAGTACTTC
>TRBD1|TRBV24-1|many|TRBJ2-1
CATTEPGQGVCYNEQFF
TGTGCCACCACGGAACCGGGACAGGGGGTATGCTACAATGAGCAGTTCTTC
>-|TRBV20-1|many|TRBJ1-2
CSANPSDGTFYGYTF
TGCAGTGCTAACCCTTCCGACGGAACCTTCTATGGCTACACCTTC
>TRBD2|TRBV3-1|many|TRBJ2-1
CASSQGMLAGVVFF
TGTGCCAGCAGCCAAGGAATGCTAGCGGGAGTGGTGTTCTTC
>-|TRBV7-2|many|TRBJ2-4
CASSLGGSSNIQYF
TGTGCCAGCAGCTTAGGAGGGTCCTCAAACATTCAGTACTTC
>-|TRBV7-2|many|TRBJ1-2
CASSLATVYGYTF
TGTGCCAGCAGCTTAGCGACCGTCTATGGCTACACCTTC
>-|TRBV2|many|TRBJ2-5
CASRERDLKYF
TGTGCCAGCAGGGAACGGGACCTAAAATACTTC
>TRBD1|TRBV2|many|TRBJ2-1
CASRVDRGLNEQFF
TGTGCCAGCAGGGTGGACAGGGGGTTAAATGAGCAGTTCTTC
>TRBD1|TRBV12-3/TRBV12-4|-|TRBJ1-6
CASSKPGQGGSSPLHF
TGTGCCAGCAGCAAACCCGGACAGGGGGGAAGTTCACCCCTCCACTTT
>TRBD1|TRBV9|few|TRBJ2-2
CASSPTGQGPGELFF
TGTGCCAGCAGCCCGACGGGACAGGGACCCGGGGAGCTGTTTTTT
>TRBD2|TRBV6-1|many|TRBJ2-7
CASSEGGSSYEQYF
TGTGCCAGCAGTGAAGGCGGGAGCTCCTACGAGCAGTACTTC
>-|TRBV2|many|TRBJ2-5
CASSKGTLQETQYF
TGTGCCAGCAGTAAAGGGACACTCCAGGAGACCCAGTACTTC
>-|TRBV19|-|TRBJ2-3
CASSIGGILALQYF
TGTGCCAGTAGTATTGGCGGTATATTGGCCTTGCAGTATTTT
>-|TRBV2|many|TRBJ2-2
CASSPLPGELFF
TGTGCCAGCAGCCCTCTACCCGGGGAGCTGTTTTTT
>TRBD1|TRBV7-9|few|TRBJ2-1
CASRGQGTYNEQFF
TGTGCCAGCAGGGGACAGGGAACCTACAATGAGCAGTTCTTC
>-|TRBV30|many|TRBJ2-2
CAWSVFKDGELFF
TGTGCCTGGAGTGTATTCAAGGACGGGGAGCTGTTTTTT
>TRBD1|TRBV5-1|-|TRBJ1-2
CASSGTGTGDRHGYTF
TGCGCCAGCAGCGGAACCGGGACAGGGGACCGTCACGGCTACACCTTC
>TRBD1|TRBV20-1|many|TRBJ2-1
CSAPKLQGARYNEQFF
TGCAGTGCTCCGAAATTACAGGGGGCGAGATACAATGAGCAGTTCTTC
>-|TRBV12-3/TRBV12-4|many|TRBJ2-7
CASTIGRGGEQYF
TGTGCCAGCACGATTGGCAGGGGAGGCGAGCAGTACTTC
>TRBD2|TRBV20-1|many|TRBJ2-3
CSARGGGRKSDTQYF
TGCAGTGCTAGGGGTGGCGGGAGAAAGTCAGATACGCAGTATTTT
>-|TRBV19|few|TRBJ2-1
CASSQRGARNEQFF
TGTGCCAGTAGTCAACGCGGGGCTCGTAATGAGCAGTTCTTC
>-|TRBV6-1|many|TRBJ1-5
CASSPSRGTGQPQHF
TGTGCCAGCAGTCCCTCCCGGGGAACCGGTCAGCCCCAGCATTTT
>TRBD1|TRBV28|many|TRBJ2-3
CASSFLGQGRSTDTQYF
TGTGCCAGCAGTTTCTTAGGACAGGGCCGAAGCACAGATACGCAGTATTTT
>-|TRBV19|few|TRBJ1-1
CASSTWLRRDTEAFF
TGTGCCAGTAGTACCTGGCTAAGGCGGGACACTGAAGCTTTCTTT
>TRBD1|TRBV6-6|many|TRBJ1-6
CASSYITPRQGGGNSPLHF
TGTGCCAGCAGTTACATAACACCACGACAGGGAGGGGGCAATTCACCCCTCCACTTT
>TRBD1|TRBV30|many|TRBJ1-1
CAWKRDRGNTEAFF
TGTGCCTGGAAGCGGGACAGGGGGAACACTGAAGCTTTCTTT
>-|TRBV7-2|many|TRBJ1-6
CASSLLRGKNSPLHF
TGTGCCAGCAGCTTACTGAGGGGCAAGAATTCACCCCTCCACTTT
>TRBD1|TRBV6-2/TRBV6-3|many|TRBJ1-1
CASGDTGGWTEAFF
TGTGCCAGCGGAGATACAGGGGGATGGACTGAAGCTTTCTTT
>-|TRBV9|many|TRBJ2-3
CASSVEGQADTQYF
TGTGCCAGCAGCGTAGAGGGCCAGGCAGATACGCAGTATTTT
>TRBD2|TRBV20-1|many|TRBJ2-5
CSARGGAGEPETQYF
TGCAGTGCTAGAGGAGGAGCGGGAGAACCAGAGACCCAGTACTTC
>-|TRBV30|many|TRBJ2-7
CAWSVTSTEQYF
TGTGCCTGGAGTGTAACCTCTACCGAGCAGTACTTC
>-|TRBV4-1|-|TRBJ1-1
CASSQDGARDTEAFF
TGCGCCAGCAGCCAAGATGGGGCGAGGGACACTGAAGCTTTCTTT
>-|TRBV30|many|TRBJ1-5
CAWSYSNQPQHF
TGTGCCTGGAGTTATAGCAATCAGCCCCAGCATTTT
>-|TRBV7-8|many|TRBJ1-6
CASRLQGGSPLHF
TGTGCCAGCCGCTTGCAAGGGGGGTCACCCCTCCACTTT
>-|TRBV20-1|many|TRBJ1-1
CSARDPQAGGKITEAFF
TGCAGTGCTAGAGACCCCCAAGCCGGGGGTAAAATCACTGAAGCTTTCTTT